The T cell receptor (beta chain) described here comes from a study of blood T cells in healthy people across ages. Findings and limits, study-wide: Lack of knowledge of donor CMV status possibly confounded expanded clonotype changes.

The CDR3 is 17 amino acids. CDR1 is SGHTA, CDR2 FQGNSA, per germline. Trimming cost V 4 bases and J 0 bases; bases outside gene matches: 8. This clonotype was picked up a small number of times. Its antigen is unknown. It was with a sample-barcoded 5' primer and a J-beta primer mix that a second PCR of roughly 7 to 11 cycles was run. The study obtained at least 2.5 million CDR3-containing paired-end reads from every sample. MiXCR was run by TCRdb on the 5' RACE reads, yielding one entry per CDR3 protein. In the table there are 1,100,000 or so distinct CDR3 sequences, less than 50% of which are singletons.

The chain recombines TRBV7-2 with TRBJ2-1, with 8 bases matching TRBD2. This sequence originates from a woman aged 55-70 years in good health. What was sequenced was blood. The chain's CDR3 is CASSSLTSGGSYNEQFF. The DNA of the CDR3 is TGTGCCAGCAGCTCCTTAACTAGCGGAGGCTCCTACAATGAGCAGTTCTTC.